The 15 T cell receptor beta chains below were found in one sample sequenced in a study of cytomegalovirus exposure and HLA in healthy donors. Use of 60 Vbeta and 13 Jbeta primers characterized the PCR. Assay used: immunoSEQ multiplex PCR; TCRdb lists only in-frame clones, some missing. This sample has some 130,000 clones, with about 85% found just once. Sample: PBMCs. The source of these receptors is a boy aged 5 to 17 in good health and CMV-seronegative.

V is TRBV9 and J is TRBJ2-1; TRBD2 aligns across 10 bases. Trimming cost V 3 bases and J 4 bases; bases outside gene matches: 13. CDR1 is SGDLS, CDR2 YYNGEE, per germline. The CDR3 is 18 residues long. Here the CDR3 DNA reads TGTGCCAGCAGCGACCCTACCCTTTCTAGCGGGGGTTACAATGAGCAGTTCTTC. Its translation is CASSDPTLSSGGYNEQFF.

This chain uses TRBV19 with TRBJ1-2; perhaps TRBD1 as D (5 bases). The CDR3 is 11 amino acids. Germline V lookup: CDR1 LNHDA, CDR2 SQIVND (reference sequence). Trimming left V 6 bases short and J 6 bases short, with 8 bases between. CDR3 amino acids: CASRHRNGYTF. The CDR3 DNA reads as TGTGCCAGTAGACACAGGAATGGCTACACCTTC.

This clone was recorded only once. The chain combines TRBV6-5 with TRBJ1-2, with D perhaps matching TRBD1 (6 bases). This CDR3 is built from 16 residues. V lost 0 bases and J lost 7, with 18 bases in between. Germline CDR1 and CDR2: MNHEY and SVGAGI. CDR3: CASSYSRRTVLSGYTF. The CDR3, as DNA: TGTGCCAGCAGTTACTCTCGCAGGACAGTGCTATCTGGCTACACCTTC.

The V call is TRBV9, the J call TRBJ2-2, with 8 bases lining up with TRBD2. The length of the CDR3 is 16 residues. With 0 bases clipped from V and 6 bases from J, the junction kept 7 bases outside the gene matches. Germline assignment: CDR1 SGDLS and CDR2 YYNGEE. The CDR3 region has the DNA TGTGCCAGCAGCGTAGAAGCGGGAGTAGTACCCGGGGAGCTGTTTTTT. It specifies CASSVEAGVVPGELFF.

The chain recombines TRBV11-2 with TRBJ1-1; weak D call: TRBD1 (6 bases). CDR1 SGHAT and CDR2 FQNNGV come from the germline V gene. This CDR3 contains 16 residues. Trimming removed 5 bases at V and 8 bases at J, with 24 bases between. DNA for the CDR3: TGTGCCAGCAGCCGGTATCTACAGGGTCTCGGACCCGAAGCTTTCTTT. Translating it yields CASSRYLQGLGPEAFF.

This chain links TRBV13 with TRBJ1-3; TRBD1 aligns across 7 bases. The junction had 2 bases not matched to a gene; V was cut back by 5 bases and J by 4 bases. Germline CDR1 PRHDT, CDR2 FYEKMQ (reference sequence). The CDR3 consists of 13 residues. Here the CDR3 reads CASSTDRGNTIYF. The CDR3 region has the DNA TGTGCCAGCAGCACGGACAGGGGAAACACCATATATTTT.

The rearrangement links TRBV7-9 to TRBJ2-1; no firm D call. Trimming stripped 1 base from V and 9 bases from J, with 10 bases between. Germline V lookup: CDR1 SEHNR, CDR2 FQNEAQ (reference sequence). This CDR3 region has 13 residues. Here the CDR3 reads CASSLVRSGEQFF. CDR3 sequence (DNA): TGTGCCAGCAGCTTAGTACGTAGTGGTGAGCAGTTCTTC.

This chain uses TRBV25-1 with TRBJ2-1, with 7 bases that match TRBD1. Germline CDR1 MGHDK, CDR2 SYGVNS. The V segment lost 5 bases and the J segment 8 bases; nucleotides outside the gene matches: 9. There are 14 residues in the CDR3. CDR3 DNA: TGTGCCAGCAGTCACAGGGGTGGGAGCGATGAGCAGTTCTTC. The encoded protein is CASSHRGGSDEQFF.

This clone was seen only once. The rearrangement uses TRBV7-2 and TRBJ2-5, with TRBD2 identical over 7 bases. The CDR3 extends over 16 amino acids. After removal of 5 bases from V and 5 bases from J, the junction contained 14 bases not matched to a gene. The germline CDR1 and CDR2 sequences are SGHTA and FQGNSA. This CDR3 is CASSLNPLAGVETQYF. DNA for the CDR3: TGTGCCAGCAGCCTTAACCCTCTGGCGGGGGTGGAGACCCAGTACTTC.

The chain uses TRBV4-1 and TRBJ1-2, with unresolved D. Germline V gene data show CDR1 as MGHRA and CDR2 as YSYEKL. The CDR3 covers 15 residues. Trimming shortened V by 1 base and J by 4 bases, and 13 bases separated the two germline ends. The CDR3 bases are TGCGCCAGCAGCCAAGTCGGCGGAGGGAGCTATGGCTACACCTTC. Translated: CASSQVGGGSYGYTF.

V is TRBV7-6 and J is TRBJ2-7; tentatively, D is TRBD1 (7 bases). The V and J ends lost 0 bases and 1 base respectively, with 10 bases between them. Germline CDR1 SGHVS, CDR2 FNYEAQ. The CDR3 runs to 15 residues. The CDR3 coding sequence is TGTGCCAGCAGCTTAGCCGCAGGGGGGTCCTACGAGCAGTACTTC. Translated, it gives CASSLAAGGSYEQYF.

This chain joins TRBV19 and TRBJ2-1; the D gene is possibly TRBD1 (6 bases). The V and J ends lost 0 bases and 9 bases respectively, with 12 bases between them. CDR1 and CDR2 from the germline V gene are LNHDA and SQIVND (reference sequence). The CDR3 spans 14 residues. The CDR3 spells CASSIDWGPSEQFF. DNA of the CDR3: TGTGCCAGTAGTATAGATTGGGGGCCGAGTGAGCAGTTCTTC.

The chain employs TRBV25-1 and TRBJ2-2, with D perhaps TRBD1 (6 bases). V gave up 3 bases and J gave up 7 bases, with 18 bases separating them. Germline V lookup: CDR1 MGHDK, CDR2 SYGVNS. The CDR3 runs 16 residues. The CDR3 DNA follows: TGTGCCAGCAGTGATCCACAGGGTGGATTCGGCGGGGAGCTGTTTTTT. It yields the protein CASSDPQGGFGGELFF.

The chain couples TRBV10-3 to TRBJ2-1, with D possibly being TRBD1 (6 bases). Germline V gene data show CDR1 as ENHRY and CDR2 as SYGVKD. There are 13 residues in the CDR3. The V and J ends lost 4 bases and 6 bases respectively, with 10 bases between them. The CDR3 here is CAISVRQANEQFF. As DNA, the CDR3 is TGTGCCATCAGTGTCCGACAGGCCAATGAGCAGTTCTTC.

This chain uses TRBV13 with TRBJ2-1; TRBD2 aligns across 12 bases. Germline trimming cut 1 base from V and 10 bases from J; bases unmatched to any gene: 5. The CDR3 length is 15 residues. CDR1 and CDR2 (germline): PRHDT, FYEKMQ (reference sequence). CDR3 protein: CASSLASSGRGEQFF. DNA of the CDR3: TGTGCCAGCAGCTTAGCGTCTAGCGGGAGGGGGGAGCAGTTCTTC.